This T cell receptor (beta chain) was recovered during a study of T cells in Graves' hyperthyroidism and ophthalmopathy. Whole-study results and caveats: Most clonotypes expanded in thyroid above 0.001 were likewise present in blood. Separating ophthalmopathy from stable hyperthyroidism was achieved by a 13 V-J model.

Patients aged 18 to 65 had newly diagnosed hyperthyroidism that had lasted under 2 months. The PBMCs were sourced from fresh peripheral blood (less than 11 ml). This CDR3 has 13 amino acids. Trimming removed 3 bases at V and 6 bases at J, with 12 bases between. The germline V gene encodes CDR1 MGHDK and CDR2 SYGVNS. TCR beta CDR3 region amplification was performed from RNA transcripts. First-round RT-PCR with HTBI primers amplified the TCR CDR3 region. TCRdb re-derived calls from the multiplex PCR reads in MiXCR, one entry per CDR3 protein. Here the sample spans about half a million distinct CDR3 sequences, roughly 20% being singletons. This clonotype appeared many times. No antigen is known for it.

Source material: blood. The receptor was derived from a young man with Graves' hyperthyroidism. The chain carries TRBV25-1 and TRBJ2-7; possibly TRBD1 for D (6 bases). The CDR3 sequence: CASSDWQGSEQYF. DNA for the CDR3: TGTGCCAGCAGTGATTGGCAGGGGAGCGAGCAGTACTTC.